This T cell receptor (beta chain) was recovered during a study of blood T cell repertoires in COVID-19. Study-wide background: Sources were T cells, B-cell-depleted T cells, or PBMCs; the material itself was cDNA or gDNA.

CDR3 length: 13 amino acids. Germline V gives CDR1 MNHEY, CDR2 SVGAGI. After removal of 8 bases from V and 7 bases from J, the junction contained 8 bases not matched to a gene. Method: immunoSEQ multiplex PCR; TCRdb's copy keeps in-frame clones and lacks some. The sample lists just over 300,000 clones; 85% to 90% were seen once. This TCR came from a man aged 25-45 years who had recovered from COVID-19. The sequencing input was PBMCs or T cells enriched from blood (not recorded which). V and J are TRBV6-5 and TRBJ1-1; 9 bases are shared with TRBD1. CDR3 DNA: TGTGCCAGCGAGTTACAGGGGGCGGGTGAAGCTTTCTTT. Protein product: CASELQGAGEAFF.